This note documents a single TCR beta chain sequence. The source of the sample is a study of blood T cell repertoires in COVID-19. As handled by the study authors: Researchers report that nucleated cell counts were estimated from reference gene primer amplification. The repertoire was sequenced with immunoSEQ multiplex PCR; TCRdb's copy has only in-frame clones and lacks some. The V and J calls and clone size are taken from that table; D and trimming were inferred from the DNA. This sample has about 190,000 clones, with under 80% found just once. This CDR3 contains 13 residues. V was clipped by 7 bases and J by 5 bases, with 14 bases between them. The germline CDR1 and CDR2 sequences are LNHDA and SQIVND (reference sequence).

This TCR came from a man between 45 and 60 years old who had recovered from COVID-19. The chain is built from TRBV19 and TRBJ2-5, with D maybe TRBD2 (6 bases). The source material was peripheral blood. CDR3 bases: TGTGCCAGTACTGGCCGGGACTGGGAGACCCAGTACTTC. Its translation: CASTGRDWETQYF.